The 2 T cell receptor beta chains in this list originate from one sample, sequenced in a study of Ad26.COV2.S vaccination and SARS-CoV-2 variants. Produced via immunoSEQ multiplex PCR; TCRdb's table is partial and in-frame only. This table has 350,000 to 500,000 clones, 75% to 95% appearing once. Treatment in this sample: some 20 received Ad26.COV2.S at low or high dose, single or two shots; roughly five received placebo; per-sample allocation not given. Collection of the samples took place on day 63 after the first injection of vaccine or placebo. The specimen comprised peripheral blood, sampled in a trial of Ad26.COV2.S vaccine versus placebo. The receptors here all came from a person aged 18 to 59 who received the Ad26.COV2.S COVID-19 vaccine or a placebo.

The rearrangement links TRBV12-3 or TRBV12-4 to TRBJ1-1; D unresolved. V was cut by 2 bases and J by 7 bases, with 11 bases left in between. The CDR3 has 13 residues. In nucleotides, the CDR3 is TGTGCCAGCAGTTTAAGGGAAAGGGATGAAGCTTTCTTT. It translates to CASSLRERDEAFF.

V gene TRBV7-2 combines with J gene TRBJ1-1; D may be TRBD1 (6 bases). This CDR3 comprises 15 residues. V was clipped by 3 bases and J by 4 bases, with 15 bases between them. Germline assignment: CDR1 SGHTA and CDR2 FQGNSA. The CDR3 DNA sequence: TGTGCCAGCAGCTTCCCTCAGGGGTGGAGCACTGAAGCTTTCTTT. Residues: CASSFPQGWSTEAFF.